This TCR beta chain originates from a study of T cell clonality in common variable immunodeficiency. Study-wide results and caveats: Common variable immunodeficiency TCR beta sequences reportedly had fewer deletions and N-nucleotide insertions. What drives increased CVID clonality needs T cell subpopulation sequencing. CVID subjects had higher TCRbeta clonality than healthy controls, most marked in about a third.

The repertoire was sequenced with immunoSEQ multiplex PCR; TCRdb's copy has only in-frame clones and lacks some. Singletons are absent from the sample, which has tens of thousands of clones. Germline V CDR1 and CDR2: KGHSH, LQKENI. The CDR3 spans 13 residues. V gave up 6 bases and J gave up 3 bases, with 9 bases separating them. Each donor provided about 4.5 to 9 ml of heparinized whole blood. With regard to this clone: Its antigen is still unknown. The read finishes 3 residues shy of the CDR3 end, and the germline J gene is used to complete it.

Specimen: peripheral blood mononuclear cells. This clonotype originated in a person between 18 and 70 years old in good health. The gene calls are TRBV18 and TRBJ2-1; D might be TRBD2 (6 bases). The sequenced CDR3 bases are TGTGCCAGCTCCGGCGGGGTCTACAATGAG. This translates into CASSGGVYNE. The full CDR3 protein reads CASSGGVYNEQFF.